This TCR beta chain was sequenced for a study of CD8 T cells in ankylosing spondylitis. General observations from the study: A TCR beta motif made of roughly eight highly homologous variants seemed typical of ankylosing spondylitis blood. In ankylosing spondylitis patients, matched synovial fluid reportedly showed significant enrichment of disease-linked clones.

This clonotype was counted only a few times. Its target is unknown. Using its own MiXCR run on the 5' RACE reads, TCRdb lists one record per CDR3 protein. The repertoire holds 380,000 or so distinct CDR3 sequences, more than 20% seen once, with approximately 14% in the top ten. This TCR derives from a male donor with ankylosing spondylitis or in good health (not recorded which). Material: blood, either unsorted or a sorted T cell fraction (not recorded which).

The CDR3 loop is CSVSGTSGGYNEQFF. CDR3 coding DNA: TGCAGCGTATCCGGGACTAGCGGGGGGTACAATGAGCAGTTCTTC. The chain links TRBV29-1 to TRBJ2-1; TRBD2 aligns across 15 bases. This CDR3 is 15 amino acids long. V dropped 6 bases and J dropped 4; count of bases not matched to a gene: 4. Germline V gene data show CDR1 as SQVTM and CDR2 as ANQGSEA.